Given below is one T cell receptor (beta chain) in context. What it binds is not known. The data derive from a study of cytomegalovirus exposure and HLA in healthy donors. Study outcomes and limitations: TCR clusters originating in the first cohort tended to co-occur in the roughly 120 validation repertoires, according to a later analysis.

Only in-frame clones appear in the TCRdb table, and some are missing; sequencing was by immunoSEQ multiplex PCR. Of roughly 120,000 clones detected, around 88% appear once; the ten largest clones hold about 1.8%. Germline V gives CDR1 LNHDA, CDR2 SQIVND (reference sequence). CDR3 length: 16 residues. The ends were cut back, 7 bases at V and 5 bases at J, with 20 bases in the middle. The sample comprised PBMCs. The V call is TRBV19, the J call TRBJ2-2; a weak D match, TRBD2 (7 bases). This TCR was recovered from a man in his late teens or twenties in good health and CMV-seronegative. Here the CDR3 DNA reads TGTGCCAGTATTCACCGGTCGGGGGGCACTACCGGGGAGCTGTTTTTT. It yields the protein CASIHRSGGTTGELFF.